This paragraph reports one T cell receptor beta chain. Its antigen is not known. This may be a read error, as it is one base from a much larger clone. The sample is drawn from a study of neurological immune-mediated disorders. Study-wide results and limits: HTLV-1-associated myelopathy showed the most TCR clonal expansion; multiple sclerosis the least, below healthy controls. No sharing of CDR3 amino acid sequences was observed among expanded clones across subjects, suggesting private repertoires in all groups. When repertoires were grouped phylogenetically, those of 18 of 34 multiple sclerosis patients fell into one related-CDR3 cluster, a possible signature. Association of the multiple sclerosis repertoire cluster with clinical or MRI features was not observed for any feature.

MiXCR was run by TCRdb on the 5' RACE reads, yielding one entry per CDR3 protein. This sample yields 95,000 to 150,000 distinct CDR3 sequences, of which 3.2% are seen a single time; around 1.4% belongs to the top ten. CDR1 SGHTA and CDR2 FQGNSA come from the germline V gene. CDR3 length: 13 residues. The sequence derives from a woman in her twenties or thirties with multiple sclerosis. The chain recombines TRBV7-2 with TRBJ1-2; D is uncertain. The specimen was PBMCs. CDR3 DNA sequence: TGTGCCAGCAGCTTAGCGACCAGTTATGTCTACACCTTC. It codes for CASSLATSYVYTF.